A single sample is the source of the 13 T cell receptor beta chains below, sequenced in a study of shared clonotypes between healthy human individuals. Naive-designated CD8 cells lacked CD45RO, were positively enriched for CCR7, and omitted terminally differentiated effector memory CD45RA+ cells. TCRdb's copy holds only in-frame clones and misses some; the assay was immunoSEQ multiplex PCR. This table holds about 680,000 clones, 92% found once. Sequenced material: naive CD8+ T cells sorted from blood. These receptors were taken from a man aged 25 to 40 in good health.

The J gene is TRBJ2-7, the V gene TRBV28; D unresolved. Trimming took off 6 bases at V and 4 bases at J, with 10 bases between the two ends. This CDR3 has 12 residues. The germline V gene has CDR1 MDHEN and CDR2 SYDVKM. The CDR3 spells CASSRWLYEQYF. For the CDR3, the DNA is TGTGCCAGCAGCCGGTGGCTGTACGAGCAGTACTTC.

The chain is built from TRBV2 and TRBJ1-2; D is ambiguous. CDR1 and CDR2 from the germline V gene are SNHLY and FYNNEI. V lost 10 bases to trimming and J lost 2 bases, with 11 bases between them. The CDR3 runs 12 residues. CDR3 sequence reads: CATLGGNYGYTF. For the CDR3, the DNA is TGTGCCACACTGGGCGGGAACTATGGCTACACCTTC.

The chain links TRBV10-3 to TRBJ2-3; 14 nucleotides line up with TRBD2. This CDR3 is 15 amino acids long. J gave up 6 bases and V 5 bases, and 4 bases lay outside the gene matches. The germline gives CDR1 ENHRY, CDR2 SYGVKD. The CDR3: CAISTGLAGEDTQYF. As DNA, the CDR3 is TGTGCCATCAGTACGGGACTAGCGGGAGAGGATACGCAGTATTTT.

The V and J genes are TRBV6-5 and TRBJ1-1, with unresolved D. Germline V gives CDR1 MNHEY, CDR2 SVGAGI. This CDR3 region has 14 residues. V gave up 0 bases and J gave up 5 bases, with 10 bases separating them. CDR3 nucleotides: TGTGCCAGCAGTTACTCGACCGGAATAACTGAAGCTTTCTTT. Translated, it gives CASSYSTGITEAFF.

This chain connects TRBV2 to TRBJ2-1; 7 bases agree with TRBD2. V trimming: 6 bases; J trimming: 5 bases; junction bases outside the gene matches: 4. This CDR3 has 13 residues. Germline V gene lookup returns CDR1 SNHLY and CDR2 FYNNEI. The CDR3 spells CASSFTSDNEQFF. The CDR3 bases are TGTGCCAGCAGCTTCACTAGCGACAATGAGCAGTTCTTC.

CDR3 nucleotides: TGCGCCAGCAGCCGGACAGGGGGGACTACTCCAGATACGCAGTATTTT. It encodes CASSRTGGTTPDTQYF. The chain is built from TRBV4-1 and TRBJ2-3, with 10 bases matching TRBD1. The V segment lost 4 bases and the J segment 4 bases; nucleotides outside the gene matches: 8. This CDR3 has 16 residues. The germline gives CDR1 MGHRA, CDR2 YSYEKL.

The chain recombines TRBV4-1 with TRBJ1-4; D gene uncertain. The CDR3 contains 12 residues. V was cut by 3 bases and J by 8 bases, with 7 bases left in between. Germline V CDR1 and CDR2: MGHRA, YSYEKL. CDR3: CASSHNEEKLFF. CDR3 in DNA: TGCGCCAGCAGCCACAACGAGGAAAAACTGTTTTTT.

The J gene is TRBJ2-1, the V gene TRBV29-1; 13 nucleotides align to TRBD2. The CDR3 length is 18 residues. From germline, CDR1 is SQVTM and CDR2 ANQGSEA. V dropped 6 bases and J dropped 4; count of bases not matched to a gene: 15. In DNA form, the CDR3 reads TGCAGCGTGCGAGGACTAGCGGGAGCTTATGAGGAGTACAATGAGCAGTTCTTC. As protein: CSVRGLAGAYEEYNEQFF.

This chain uses TRBV4-1 with TRBJ1-2; D possibly corresponds to TRBD1 (5 bases). Germline V gene data show CDR1 as MGHRA and CDR2 as YSYEKL. V was trimmed by 1 base and J by 4 bases, leaving 16 bases between them. CDR3 size: 16 residues. CDR3 amino acids: CASSQGGPAAGYGYTF. CDR3 in DNA: TGCGCCAGCAGCCAAGGGGGCCCCGCAGCGGGCTATGGCTACACCTTC.

This clone was counted a single time. The V and J genes are TRBV7-9 and TRBJ2-7; D remains unclear. The CDR3 loop spans 14 amino acids. Deletions cut 4 bases from V and 3 bases from J, with 13 bases between. Looked up from germline, CDR1 is SEHNR and CDR2 is FQNEAQ (reference sequence). CDR3 protein: CASSYSTEFYEQYF. The CDR3 DNA sequence: TGTGCCAGCAGCTATTCGACTGAGTTCTACGAGCAGTACTTC.

V and J are TRBV29-1 and TRBJ2-6; no definite D call. Germline V gives CDR1 SQVTM, CDR2 ANQGSEA. The CDR3 has 14 amino acids. V lost 0 bases and J lost 0, with 3 bases in between. The CDR3 DNA sequence: TGCAGCGTTGAAGACATCTCTGGGGCCAACGTCCTGACTTTC. Translated, it gives CSVEDISGANVLTF.

This clone showed up just a few times. Other nucleotide sequences in the sample specify the same CDR3. V usage is TRBV5-1 and J usage is TRBJ2-1, with 9 positions matching TRBD2. J was trimmed by 7 bases and V by 0 bases; bases with no gene match: 11. The germline gives CDR1 SGHRS, CDR2 YFSETQ. The CDR3 covers 17 residues. Here the CDR3 DNA reads TGCGCCAGCAGCTTGGAAGGTCTCGCGGGAGGGGGTAATGAGCAGTTCTTC. Protein: CASSLEGLAGGGNEQFF.

This chain connects TRBV5-1 to TRBJ2-1, with 10 nucleotides matching TRBD2. Germline CDR1 and CDR2: SGHRS and YFSETQ. V shed 4 bases and J 4 bases; nucleotides not matched to a gene: 14. The CDR3 has 18 amino acids. The CDR3 loop is CASSPDISGTSAYNEQFF. The CDR3 DNA follows: TGCGCCAGCAGCCCCGATATTTCCGGGACTAGCGCATACAATGAGCAGTTCTTC.